This T cell receptor beta chain was captured in a study of cytomegalovirus exposure and HLA in healthy donors. This clone was detected only once. V lost 6 bases, J lost 5 bases, and 6 bases stayed unmatched. The CDR3 sequence is 13 residues long. CDR1 is MNHNS and CDR2 is SASEGT in the germline V gene. The PCR used 60 Vbeta and 13 Jbeta primers. Sequenced by immunoSEQ multiplex PCR; TCRdb stores in-frame clones only, minus some. Seen here are roughly 160,000 clones, around four fifths observed once, and the top ten hold 1%. The receptor was isolated from a woman aged 45-60 years in good health and CMV-seropositive. The sample comprised PBMCs. This chain joins TRBV6-1 and TRBJ1-1; 7 nucleotides line up with TRBD1. The CDR3 here is CASRSTGDTEAFF. The CDR3 DNA reads TGTGCCAGCAGGAGTACAGGGGATACTGAAGCTTTCTTT.